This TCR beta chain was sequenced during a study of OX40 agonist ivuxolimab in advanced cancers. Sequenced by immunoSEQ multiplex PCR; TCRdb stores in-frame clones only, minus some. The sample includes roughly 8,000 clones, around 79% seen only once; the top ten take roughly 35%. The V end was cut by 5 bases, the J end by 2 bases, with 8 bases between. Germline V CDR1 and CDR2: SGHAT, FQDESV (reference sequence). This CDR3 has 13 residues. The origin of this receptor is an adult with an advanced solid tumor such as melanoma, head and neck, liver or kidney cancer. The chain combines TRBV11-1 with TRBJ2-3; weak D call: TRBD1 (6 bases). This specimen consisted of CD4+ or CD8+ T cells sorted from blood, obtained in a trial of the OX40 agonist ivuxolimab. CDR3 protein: CASSRDNTDTQYF. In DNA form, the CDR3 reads TGTGCCAGCAGCAGGGACAACACAGATACGCAGTATTTT.